This T cell receptor beta chain was sequenced for a study of T cells in women clearing cervical HPV infection. Findings of the study overall: CIN3+ cases had significantly higher TCR richness than controls; evenness did not differ.

About this clone: Its antigen is unknown.

The assay was immunoSEQ multiplex PCR, and TCRdb's table has in-frame clones only and misses some. The listing records roughly 49,000 clones. The sequence was collected from a woman aged 18 to 75 with a cervical HPV16 infection that either progressed to CIN3+ or cleared (not recorded which). Sequencing input: blood buffy coat.

This CDR3 is CASRQGVTMNTEAFF. The CDR3 DNA, read in part, is TGCGCCAGCAGACAGGGGGTAACAATGAACACTGAA. V and J are TRBV5-1 and TRBJ1-1, with 8 bases fitting TRBD1. Read data end 3 residues before the CDR3 end; the end is taken from the germline J gene. CDR1 and CDR2 from the germline V gene are SGHRS and YFSETQ. With 5 bases clipped from V and 0 bases from J, the junction kept 6 bases outside the gene matches. There are 15 residues in the CDR3.